These 6 T cell receptor beta chains were sequenced from one sample in a study of Siglec-9 on CD8 T cells in melanoma. Only in-frame clones appear in the TCRdb table, and some are missing; sequencing was by immunoSEQ multiplex PCR. The repertoire holds more than 25,000 clones, 75% to 85% seen once, with 5.8% in the top ten. Sequenced: Siglec-9- CD8+ T cells sorted from blood. The source of these receptors is a human donor in good health.

The rearrangement joins TRBV7-8 to TRBJ1-1; no reliable D call. V was trimmed by 5 bases and J by 2 bases, leaving 12 bases between them. The CDR3 extends over 14 amino acids. CDR1 and CDR2 (germline): SGHVS, FQNEAQ. CDR3 sequence: CASSLGLSNTEAFF. The CDR3 DNA is TGTGCCAGCAGCCTCGGACTGAGTAACACTGAAGCTTTCTTT.

This chain joins TRBV28 and TRBJ2-7, with D possibly being TRBD2 (6 bases). CDR1 and CDR2 from the germline V gene are MDHEN and SYDVKM. There are 14 residues in the CDR3. The V gene lost 2 bases and the J gene lost 4 bases, with 12 bases spanning the gap. In DNA form, the CDR3 reads TGTGCCAGCAGTTTAGTTTTGGGGAGGTACGAGCAGTACGTC. It encodes CASSLVLGRYEQYV.

The rearrangement links TRBV2 to TRBJ2-1; TRBD2 agrees at 9 bases. The CDR3 length is 19 residues. V gave up 7 bases and J gave up 0 bases; unmatched junction bases: 16. Germline V gene sequence: CDR1 SNHLY, CDR2 FYNNEI. The CDR3 DNA sequence: TGTGCCAGCAAAGGGGGACTAGCTTCTACCGCAAGCTCCTACAATGAGCAGTTCTTC. The encoded protein is CASKGGLASTASSYNEQFF.

J is TRBJ2-1 and V is TRBV7-8; D not resolved. The CDR3 has 11 residues. In germline, CDR1 is SGHVS, CDR2 FQNEAQ. Trimming left V 5 bases short and J 6 bases short, with 5 bases between. The CDR3 nucleotides read TGTGCCAGCAGCCACTTCAATGAGCAGTTCTTC. As protein: CASSHFNEQFF.

The V gene is TRBV27, the J gene TRBJ2-1, with 9 positions matching TRBD1. The CDR3 extends over 14 amino acids. From germline, CDR1 is MNHEY and CDR2 SMNVEV (reference sequence). V lost 9 bases and J lost 8; bases outside the gene matches: 11. CDR3 region: CASTGTGYRDEQFF. For the CDR3, the DNA is TGTGCCAGTACCGGGACAGGGTATAGGGATGAGCAGTTCTTC.

This chain connects TRBV19 to TRBJ1-3, with unresolved D. The CDR3 contains 17 residues. The germline V and J ends were trimmed by 7 bases and 0 bases, with 19 bases remaining between them. CDR1 and CDR2 (germline): LNHDA, SQIVND (reference sequence). The CDR3 sequence is CASTADRPAISGNTIYF. CDR3 coding DNA: TGTGCCAGTACCGCAGATAGACCAGCGATCTCTGGAAACACCATATATTTT. Supplemented by reference TRBV19 and TRBJ1-3, the full variable domain reads DGGITQSPKYLFRKEGQNVTLSCEQNLNHDAMYWYRQDPGQGLRLIYYSQIVNDFQKGDIAEGYSVSREKKESFPLTVTSAQKNPTAFYLCASTADRPAISGNTIYFGEGSWLTVV.